The clone carrying this T cell receptor beta chain was observed a single time. This sample is part of a study of early T cells in non-severe SARS-CoV-2 infection. Individual cDNA molecules received unique molecular identifiers. In TCRdb, the 5' RACE reads were re-called with MiXCR into one record per CDR3 protein. The table lists 50,000 to 55,000 distinct CDR3 sequences, 9% to 9.5% of them singletons. The CDR3 has 16 amino acids. Germline V CDR1 and CDR2: MNHEY, SVGAGI. The ends lost 2 bases at V and 5 bases at J; junction bases unmatched: 8. The sample consisted of whole blood. The rearrangement joins TRBV6-5 to TRBJ2-2, with 7 bases aligning to TRBD2. This receptor was obtained from an adult who was a healthcare worker with PCR-confirmed SARS-CoV-2 infection or an uninfected control (not recorded which). CDR3 nucleotide sequence: TGTGCCAGCAGTTACGGGTCTAGCGGAGGAACCGGGGAGCTGTTTTTT. It yields the protein CASSYGSSGGTGELFF.